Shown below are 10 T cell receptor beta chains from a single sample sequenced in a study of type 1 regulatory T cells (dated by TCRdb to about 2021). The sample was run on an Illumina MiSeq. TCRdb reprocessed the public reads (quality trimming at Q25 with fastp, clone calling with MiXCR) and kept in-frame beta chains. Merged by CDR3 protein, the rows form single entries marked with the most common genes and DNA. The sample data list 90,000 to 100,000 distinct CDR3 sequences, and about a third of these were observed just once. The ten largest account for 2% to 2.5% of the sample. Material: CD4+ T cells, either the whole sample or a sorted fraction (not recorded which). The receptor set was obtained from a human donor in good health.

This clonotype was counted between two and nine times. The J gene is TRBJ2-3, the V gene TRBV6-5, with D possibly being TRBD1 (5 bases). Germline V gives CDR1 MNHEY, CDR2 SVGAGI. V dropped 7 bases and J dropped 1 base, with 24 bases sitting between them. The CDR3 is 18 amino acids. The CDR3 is CASTSLKGFGVGTDTQYF. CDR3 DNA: TGTGCCAGCACCTCCTTGAAGGGGTTTGGTGTTGGCACAGATACGCAGTATTTT.

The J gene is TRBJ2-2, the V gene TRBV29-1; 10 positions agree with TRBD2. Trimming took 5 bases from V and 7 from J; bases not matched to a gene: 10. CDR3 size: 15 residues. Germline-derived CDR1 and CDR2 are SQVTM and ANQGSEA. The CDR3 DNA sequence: TGCAGCGTTAGGGAAGCGGGAGGGCCAATCGGGGAGCTGTTTTTT. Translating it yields CSVREAGGPIGELFF.

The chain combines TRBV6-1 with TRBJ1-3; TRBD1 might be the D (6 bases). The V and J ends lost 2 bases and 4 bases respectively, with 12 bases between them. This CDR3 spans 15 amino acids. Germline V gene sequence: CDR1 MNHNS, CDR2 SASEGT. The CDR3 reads CASSEPQGSGNTIYF. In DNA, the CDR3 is TGTGCCAGCAGTGAACCTCAGGGGTCCGGAAACACCATATATTTT.

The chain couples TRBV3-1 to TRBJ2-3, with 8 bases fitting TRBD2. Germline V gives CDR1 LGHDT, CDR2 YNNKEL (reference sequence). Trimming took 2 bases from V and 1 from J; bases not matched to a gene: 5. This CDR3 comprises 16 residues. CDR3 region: CASSQLTSGGTDTQYF. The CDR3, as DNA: TGTGCCAGCAGCCAACTTACTAGCGGTGGCACAGATACGCAGTATTTT.

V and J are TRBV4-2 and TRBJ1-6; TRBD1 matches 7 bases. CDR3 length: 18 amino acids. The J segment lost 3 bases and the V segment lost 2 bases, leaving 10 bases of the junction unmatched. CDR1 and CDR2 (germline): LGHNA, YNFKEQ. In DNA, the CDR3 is TGTGCCAGCAGCCAACCTAACGACAGGGAAGACTATAATTCACCCCTCCACTTT. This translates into CASSQPNDREDYNSPLHF.

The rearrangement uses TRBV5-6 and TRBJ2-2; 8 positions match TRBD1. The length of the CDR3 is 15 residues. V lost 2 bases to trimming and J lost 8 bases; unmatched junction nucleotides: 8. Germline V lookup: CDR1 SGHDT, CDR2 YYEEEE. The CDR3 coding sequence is TGTGCCAGCAGCTTAGGGTCTCGGACAGGGGGGGAGCTGTTTTTT. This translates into CASSLGSRTGGELFF. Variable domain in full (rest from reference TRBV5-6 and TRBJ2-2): DAGVTQSPTHLIKTRGQQVTLRCSPKSGHDTVSWYQQALGQGPQFIFQYYEEEERQRGNFPDRFSGHQFPNYSSELNVNALLLGDSALYLCASSLGSRTGGELFFGEGSRLTVL.

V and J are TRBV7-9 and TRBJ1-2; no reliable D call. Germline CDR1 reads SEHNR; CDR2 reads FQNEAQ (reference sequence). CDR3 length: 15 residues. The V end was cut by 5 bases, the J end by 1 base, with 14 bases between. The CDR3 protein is CASSPTSWGNYGYTF. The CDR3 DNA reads TGTGCCAGCAGCCCGACTTCCTGGGGTAACTATGGCTACACCTTC.

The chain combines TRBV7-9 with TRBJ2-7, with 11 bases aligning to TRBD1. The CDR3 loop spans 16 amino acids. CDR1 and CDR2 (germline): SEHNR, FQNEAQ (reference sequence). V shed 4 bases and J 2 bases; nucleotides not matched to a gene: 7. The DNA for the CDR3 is TGTGCCAGCAGCTCACCCCGGGACAGGGGGACCTACGAGCAGTACTTC. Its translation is CASSSPRDRGTYEQYF.

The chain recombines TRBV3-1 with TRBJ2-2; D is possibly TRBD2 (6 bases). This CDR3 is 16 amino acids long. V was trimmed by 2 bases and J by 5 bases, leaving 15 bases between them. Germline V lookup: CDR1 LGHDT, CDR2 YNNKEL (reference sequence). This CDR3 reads CASSQWASEETGELFF. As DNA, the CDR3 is TGTGCCAGCAGCCAATGGGCTAGCGAAGAGACCGGGGAGCTGTTTTTT.

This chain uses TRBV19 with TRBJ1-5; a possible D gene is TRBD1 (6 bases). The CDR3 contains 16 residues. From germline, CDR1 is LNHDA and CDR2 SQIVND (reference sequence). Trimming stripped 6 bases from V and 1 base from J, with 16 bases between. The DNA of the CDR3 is TGTGCCAGTAGGACCCGGTGGACAGAGAGCAATCAGCCCCAGCATTTT. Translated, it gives CASRTRWTESNQPQHF.